These 26 T cell receptor beta chains were all obtained from the same sample, sequenced in a study of regulatory T cells in long-lasting Graves disease. Time point denoted: newly diagnosed GD, antithyroid drugs for less than 3 months. From PBMCs, RNA was extracted and then used to make the TCR library. Arm-PCR of CDR3 regions and iRepertoire HTBI primers were used to build TCR beta libraries. TCRdb passed the multiplex PCR reads through MiXCR, listing each CDR3 protein once. The data show 400,000 to 550,000 distinct CDR3 sequences, 16% seen once. The data were also submitted as part of a second study, on T cells in Graves' hyperthyroidism and ophthalmopathy.

Sequenced here: peripheral blood mononuclear cells (PBMCs), sampled at new diagnosis, from a patient treated with antithyroid drugs. These receptors were obtained from a woman younger than 30 with Graves disease.

In the case of this clonotype: A far larger clone is one base from this, pointing to a likely read error. The rearrangement links TRBV7-2 to TRBJ2-5; 8 bases fit TRBD1. The J call is doubtful: the DNA matches TRBJ2-1 better. The CDR3 sequence is 15 residues long. Germline V gives CDR1 SGHTA, CDR2 FQGNSA. Written as DNA, the CDR3 is TGTGCCAGCAGCCCCGACATCAGGGGGCGACACGAGCAGTTCTTC. Protein product: CASSPDIRGRHEQFF.

The table lists this clonotype with many counts. This chain joins TRBV7-2 and TRBJ2-5; TRBD2 aligns across 8 bases. The CDR3 extends over 16 amino acids. Germline-derived CDR1 and CDR2 are SGHTA and FQGNSA. The V gene end was trimmed by 2 bases and the J gene end by 4 bases; junction bases not matched to a gene: 9. CDR3 sequence: CASSLLTGGPGETQYF. CDR3 DNA: TGTGCCAGCAGCTTATTAACGGGAGGGCCGGGAGAGACCCAGTACTTC.

With regard to this clonotype: A far larger clone is one nucleotide away, so this likely arose from a read error. This chain joins TRBV7-9 and TRBJ2-2, with D uncertain. The CDR3 runs 13 residues. Looked up from germline, CDR1 is SEHNR and CDR2 is FQNEAQ (reference sequence). DNA for the CDR3: TGTGCCAGCAGCTTACAAGGAACCGAGGAGCTGTTTTTT. Protein product: CASSLQGTEELFF.

A few counts support this clonotype. CDR3: CASSLWVEGHGYTF. The CDR3 DNA follows: TGTGCCAGCAGTTTATGGGTCGAGGGCCATGGCTACACCTTC. The gene calls are TRBV12-3 or TRBV12-4 and TRBJ1-2, with D hard to call. V shed 2 bases and J shed 6 bases, with 13 bases lying between them. The CDR3 is 14 residues long.

The V call is TRBV5-8, the J call TRBJ1-5; 8 bases align to TRBD1. V lost 1 base to trimming and J lost 7 bases; unmatched junction nucleotides: 19. CDR1 and CDR2 (germline): SGHTS, YDEGEE. The CDR3 sequence is 19 residues long. CDR3 sequence: CASSLWWGTGRMIGQPQHF. The DNA of the CDR3 is TGTGCCAGCAGCTTGTGGTGGGGGACAGGTAGGATGATTGGACAGCCCCAGCATTTT.

This clonotype was seen ten or more times. This sequence joins TRBV11-2 and TRBJ2-1; 10 nucleotides line up with TRBD2. Germline lookup yields CDR1 SGHAT and CDR2 FQNNGV. With V trimmed by 5 bases and J by 5 bases, 12 bases remained unmatched. The CDR3 totals 17 residues. CDR3 region: CASSPWRAGGLHNEQFF. In DNA, the CDR3 is TGTGCCAGCAGCCCGTGGCGAGCGGGAGGGCTACACAATGAGCAGTTCTTC.

This clonotype appeared many times. V gene TRBV29-1 combines with J gene TRBJ2-1, with a weak D call TRBD2 (5 bases). There are 14 residues in the CDR3. Germline CDR1 is SQVTM and CDR2 is ANQGSEA. V gave up 4 bases and J gave up 0 bases, with 10 bases separating them. The DNA of the CDR3 is TGCAGCGTTGCTCTCCGGGGCTCCTACAATGAGCAGTTCTTC. Translating it yields CSVALRGSYNEQFF.

Comments on this clonotype: Just one base apart from a much larger clone, this may be a read error. V and J are TRBV2 and TRBJ2-7; D is possibly TRBD2 (6 bases). V lost 5 bases, J lost 0 bases, and 14 bases lay in between. CDR3 length: 15 residues. Germline assignment: CDR1 SNHLY and CDR2 FYNNEI. CDR3 region: CASSKRAIVSYEQYF. As DNA, the CDR3 is TGTGCCAGCAGTAAGCGGGCGATAGTCTCCTACGAGCAGTACTTC.

This clonotype was detected many times. The chain carries TRBV6-2 or TRBV6-3 and TRBJ2-2, with 7 bases fitting TRBD1. With V trimmed by 6 bases and J by 7 bases, 11 bases remained unmatched. The germline gives CDR1 MNHEY, CDR2 SVGEGT. The CDR3 totals 15 residues. The CDR3 here is CASSHTGATGGELFF. Written as DNA, the CDR3 is TGTGCCAGCAGCCATACAGGGGCGACGGGCGGGGAGCTGTTTTTT.

This clonotype has just a few counts. The junction and the germline gene differ at one end; a read error may be behind it. CDR3 DNA: TGTGCCATCAGTTGGAGACAGATACTAGTCTTC. Protein sequence: CAISWRQILVF. This chain joins TRBV10-3 and TRBJ2-1; D may correspond to TRBD1 or TRBD2 (5 bases each). CDR3 size: 11 residues. Germline CDR1 reads ENHRY; CDR2 reads SYGVKD.

This chain uses TRBV6-1 with TRBJ1-2; 7 nucleotides match TRBD1. After removal of 5 bases from V and 7 bases from J, the junction contained 7 bases not matched to a gene. Germline assignment: CDR1 MNHNS and CDR2 SASEGT. This CDR3 comprises 13 residues. CDR3 protein: CASSRQQGLGYTF. CDR3 coding DNA: TGTGCCAGCAGTCGACAACAGGGGCTTGGCTACACCTTC.

J is TRBJ2-4 and V is TRBV28; unclear D gene. The germline V gene encodes CDR1 MDHEN and CDR2 SYDVKM. V lost 6 bases, J lost 7 bases, and 16 bases lay in between. The CDR3 sequence is 14 residues long. This CDR3 reads CASSLGPFSNIQYF. CDR3 coding DNA: TGTGCCAGCAGCCTGGGTCCTTTTTCTAACATTCAGTACTTC.

This clonotype occurred a few times. V usage is TRBV29-1 and J usage is TRBJ2-5; D call uncertain. V dropped 7 bases and J dropped 5 bases, with 17 bases sitting between them. In germline, CDR1 is SQVTM, CDR2 ANQGSEA. CDR3 length: 13 residues. Written as DNA, the CDR3 is TGCAGCGCCGGCCGGGCAAGGCGGGAGACCCAGTACTTC. This sequence encodes CSAGRARRETQYF.

This clonotype has ten or more counts. The V and J genes are TRBV6-1 and TRBJ2-1; no firm D call. The CDR3 covers 17 residues. V shed 5 bases and J shed 0 bases, with 17 bases lying between them. The germline V gene has CDR1 MNHNS and CDR2 SASEGT. In DNA, the CDR3 is TGTGCCAGCAGTCACGGGCCCCCCGCGCGCTCCTACAATGAGCAGTTCTTC. It specifies CASSHGPPARSYNEQFF.

This clonotype has a count of ten or more. This sequence joins TRBV28 and TRBJ2-1, with 7 positions matching TRBD2. Trimming at V came to 7 bases and at J to 7 bases, leaving 13 bases not matched to a gene. From germline, CDR1 is MDHEN and CDR2 SYDVKM. CDR3 length: 15 amino acids. CDR3 loop: CASKWAGDPGNEQFF. CDR3 in DNA: TGTGCCAGCAAATGGGCGGGAGACCCTGGGAATGAGCAGTTCTTC. Based on the CDR3 plus reference TRBV28 and TRBJ2-1, the full variable domain is DVKVTQSSRYLVKRTGEKVFLECVQDMDHENMFWYRQDPGLGLRLIYFSYDVKMKEKGDIPEGYSVSREKKERFSLILESASTNQTSMYLCASKWAGDPGNEQFFGPGTRLTVL.

This clonotype was counted many times. The chain links TRBV29-1 to TRBJ2-1; 8 bases match TRBD2. The CDR3 has 13 amino acids. The germline V gene has CDR1 SQVTM and CDR2 ANQGSEA. J was trimmed by 6 bases and V by 3 bases; bases with no gene match: 4. The CDR3 sequence: CSVDRLAPNEQFF. The CDR3 DNA is TGCAGCGTTGACCGACTAGCGCCCAATGAGCAGTTCTTC.

The genes are TRBV5-1 and TRBJ2-1; 12 nucleotides match TRBD2. V was clipped by 4 bases and J by 7 bases; unmatched bases: 3. Germline V CDR1 and CDR2: SGHRS, YFSETQ. The CDR3 extends over 14 amino acids. The DNA of the CDR3 is TGCGCCAGCAGCGGCGGACTAGCGGGAAATGAGCAGTTCTTC. Its translation is CASSGGLAGNEQFF.

Only a few counts were recorded for this clonotype. Written as DNA, the CDR3 is TGCAGTGCAATCACTAGCGGGAATTACAATGAGCAGTTCTTC. Amino acids: CSAITSGNYNEQFF. The gene calls are TRBV20-1 and TRBJ2-1; 10 bases align to TRBD2. The CDR3 is made up of 14 amino acids. The V gene's germline CDR1 is DFQATT and CDR2 SNEGSKA (reference sequence). V shed 6 bases and J 4 bases; nucleotides not matched to a gene: 6.

This clonotype was detected only a few times. The rearrangement links TRBV11-1 to TRBJ2-3; 11 nucleotides agree with TRBD2. The CDR3 consists of 17 residues. Trimming cost V 0 bases and J 4 bases; bases outside gene matches: 6. Per the germline V gene, CDR1 is SGHAT and CDR2 is FQDESV (reference sequence). CDR3 sequence reads: CASSLADSGRGPDTQYF. As DNA, the CDR3 is TGTGCCAGCAGCTTAGCGGATAGCGGGAGGGGTCCAGATACGCAGTATTTT.

This clonotype was observed a single time. The CDR3 end shows no conserved phenylalanine or tryptophan, and so a read error is likely. The chain employs TRBV2 and TRBJ2-5; either TRBD1 or TRBD2 may fit D (5 bases each). Germline-derived CDR1 and CDR2 are SNHLY and FYNNEI. Trimming pared 11 bases from V and 0 bases from J, leaving 28 bases between. CDR3 length: 18 amino acids. CDR3 in DNA: TGTGCCCACAGACTTTACCCGGGACGGACAACGTACCAAGAGACCCAGTACTCC. Protein product: CAHRLYPGRTTYQETQYS.

There are many counts of this clonotype. The chain has TRBV28 and TRBJ2-1, with 8 bases matching TRBD2. Trimming cost V 11 bases and J 5 bases; bases outside gene matches: 11. The CDR3 contains 14 residues. The V gene's germline CDR1 is MDHEN and CDR2 SYDVKM. The CDR3, as DNA: TGTGCCTCTTTCGGGGGGGGGATCAACAATGAGCAGTTCTTC. Protein: CASFGGGINNEQFF.

V gene TRBV6-2 or TRBV6-3 combines with J gene TRBJ1-1; possibly TRBD1 for D (5 bases). The V end lost 5 bases, the J end lost 3 bases, and 13 bases lay between the germline ends. CDR1 and CDR2 from the germline V gene are MNHEY and SVGEGT. The CDR3 length is 14 residues. This CDR3 reads CASSAFRVYTEAFF. DNA of the CDR3: TGTGCCAGCAGTGCTTTCAGGGTATACACTGAAGCTTTCTTT.

This clonotype was observed at least ten times. The chain couples TRBV6-2 or TRBV6-3 to TRBJ2-1; 9 nucleotides match TRBD2. The ends lost 4 bases at V and 7 bases at J; junction bases unmatched: 17. Germline V gene sequence: CDR1 MNHEY, CDR2 SVGEGT. The CDR3 has 18 amino acids. The CDR3 nucleotides are TGTGCCAGCAGTTCCCTGGGGGTGGCGGGAGGGGGGTCTAATGAGCAGTTCTTC. It codes for CASSSLGVAGGGSNEQFF.

This clonotype was seen at least ten times. The chain combines TRBV7-2 with TRBJ2-7; D possibly corresponds to TRBD2 (5 bases). Between the trimmed V and J ends, which lost 5 bases and 2 bases, there was a span of 13 bases. This CDR3 contains 14 residues. Germline CDR1 reads SGHTA; CDR2 reads FQGNSA. The CDR3 sequence: CASSPGLDPYEQYF. CDR3 nucleotide sequence: TGTGCCAGCAGCCCTGGACTGGATCCCTACGAGCAGTACTTC. The whole variable domain, remainder taken from reference TRBV7-2 and TRBJ2-7, is GAGVSQSPSNKVTEKGKDVELRCDPISGHTALYWYRQSLGQGLEFLIYFQGNSAPDKSGLPSDRFSAERTGGSVSTLTIQRTQQEDSAVYLCASSPGLDPYEQYFGPGTRLTVT.

This clonotype has at least ten counts. This chain connects TRBV7-2 to TRBJ2-7, with 9 nucleotides matching TRBD2. The CDR3 length is 15 residues. V gave up 0 bases and J gave up 5 bases; unmatched junction bases: 5. Germline V gene lookup returns CDR1 SGHTA and CDR2 FQGNSA. CDR3 sequence reads: CASSLAISGSDEQYF. In nucleotides, the CDR3 is TGTGCCAGCAGCTTAGCGATTAGCGGGAGTGACGAGCAGTACTTC. Full variable domain (remainder filled in from reference TRBV7-2 and TRBJ2-7): GAGVSQSPSNKVTEKGKDVELRCDPISGHTALYWYRQSLGQGLEFLIYFQGNSAPDKSGLPSDRFSAERTGGSVSTLTIQRTQQEDSAVYLCASSLAISGSDEQYFGPGTRLTVT.

The chain is built from TRBV7-2 and TRBJ1-4; no clear D gene. CDR1 is SGHTA and CDR2 is FQGNSA in the germline V gene. V was shortened by 5 bases and J by 0 bases, with 10 bases between the two germline ends. This CDR3 comprises 15 residues. This CDR3 is CASSMTSTTNEKLFF. The CDR3 DNA follows: TGTGCCAGCAGCATGACGTCCACAACTAATGAAAAACTGTTTTTT.